The source of this TCR beta chain is a study of CD8+ T cells in alopecia areata. Study context: Treated patients took oral tofacitinib at 5 to 10 mg twice daily. Findings of the study overall: Elevated clonality characterized lesional scalp relative to normal scalp, particularly in alopecia totalis/universalis.

The sequencing template was cDNA reverse transcribed from extracted RNA. Produced via immunoSEQ multiplex PCR; TCRdb's table is partial and in-frame only. Among some 110,000 clones listed, roughly two fifths were seen once. Germline V gene sequence: CDR1 SGHRS, CDR2 YFSETQ. The CDR3 loop spans 15 amino acids. Researchers took lesional scalp punch biopsies and peripheral blood from people who were alopecia areata patients. A FACSAria was used to sort CD4+ and CD8+ T cells. These cells came from PBMCs. About this clone itself: Its target is unknown. Mismatch with germline at one junction end may stem from a read error.

Sequenced sample: CD4+ T cells sorted from blood. The sequence was collected from a human donor with alopecia areata. This sequence joins TRBV5-1 and TRBJ2-1, with D possibly TRBD2 on 5 matching bases. CDR3 in DNA: TGCGCCACCAGCCGTGGTGGGAGCTCCTACAATGAGCAGTTCTTC. Protein sequence: CATSRGGSSYNEQFF.